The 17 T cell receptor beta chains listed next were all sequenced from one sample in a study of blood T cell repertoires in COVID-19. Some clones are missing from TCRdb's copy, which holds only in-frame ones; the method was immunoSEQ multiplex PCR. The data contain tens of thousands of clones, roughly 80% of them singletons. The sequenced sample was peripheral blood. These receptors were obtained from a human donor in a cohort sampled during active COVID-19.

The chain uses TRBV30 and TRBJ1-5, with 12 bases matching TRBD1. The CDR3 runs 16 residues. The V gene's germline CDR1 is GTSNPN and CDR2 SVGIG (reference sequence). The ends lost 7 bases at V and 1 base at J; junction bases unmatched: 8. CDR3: CASTGTGGGSNQPQHF. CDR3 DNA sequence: TGTGCCTCCACGGGGACAGGGGGCGGAAGCAATCAGCCCCAGCATTTT.

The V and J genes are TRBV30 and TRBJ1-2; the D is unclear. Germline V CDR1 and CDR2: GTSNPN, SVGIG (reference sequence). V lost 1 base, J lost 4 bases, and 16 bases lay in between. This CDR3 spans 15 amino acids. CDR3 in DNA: TGTGCCTGGAGTGGGCCTCCCACGGGATTCTATGGCTACACCTTC. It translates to CAWSGPPTGFYGYTF.

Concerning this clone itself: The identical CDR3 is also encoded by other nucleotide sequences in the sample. Written as DNA, the CDR3 is TGTGCCAGCAGTTATGAGGGCGGCAGTGGCTACACCTTC. Protein: CASSYEGGSGYTF. The chain links TRBV6-5 to TRBJ1-2; D is ambiguous. The germline V gene has CDR1 MNHEY and CDR2 SVGAGI. The CDR3 runs to 13 residues. The V end was cut by 3 bases, the J end by 7 bases, with 12 bases between.

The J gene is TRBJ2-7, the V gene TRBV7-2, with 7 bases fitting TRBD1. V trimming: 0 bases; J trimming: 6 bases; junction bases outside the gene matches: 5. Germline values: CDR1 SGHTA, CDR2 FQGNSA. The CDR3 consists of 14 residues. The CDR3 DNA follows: TGTGCCAGCAGCTTAGCAGGGGGCGCGTCCGAGCAGTACTTC. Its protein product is CASSLAGGASEQYF.

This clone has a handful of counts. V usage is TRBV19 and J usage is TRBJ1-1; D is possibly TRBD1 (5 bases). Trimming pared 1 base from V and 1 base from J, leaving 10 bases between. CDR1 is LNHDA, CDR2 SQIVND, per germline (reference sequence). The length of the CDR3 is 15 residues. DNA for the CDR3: TGTGCCAGTAGTATAGCCAACAGGAGGAACACTGAAGCTTTCTTT. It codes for CASSIANRRNTEAFF.

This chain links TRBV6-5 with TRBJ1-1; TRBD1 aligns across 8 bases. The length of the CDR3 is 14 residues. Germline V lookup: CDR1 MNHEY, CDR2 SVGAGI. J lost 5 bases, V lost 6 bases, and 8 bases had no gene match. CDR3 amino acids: CASRVDRARTEAFF. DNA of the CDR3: TGTGCCAGCAGAGTGGACAGGGCTCGGACTGAAGCTTTCTTT.

CDR3 in DNA: TGTGCTAGTGGTTTGGACAGGGGAGAGACCCAGTACTTC. It codes for CASGLDRGETQYF. The chain employs TRBV12-5 and TRBJ2-5; 7 bases map to TRBD1. Germline V gene sequence: CDR1 LGHNT, CDR2 FRNRAP. The J segment lost 4 bases and the V segment lost 1 base, leaving 0 bases of the junction unmatched. This CDR3 spans 13 amino acids.

The CDR3 here is CASSRTTTRVLSQYF. DNA for the CDR3: TGTGCCAGCAGCCGCACCACAACGAGGGTTCTTTCGCAGTACTTC. The rearrangement links TRBV6-2 or TRBV6-3 to TRBJ2-7, with D maybe TRBD2 (5 bases). The CDR3 covers 15 residues. The V gene lost 6 bases and the J gene lost 9 bases, with 24 bases spanning the gap. Germline V CDR1 and CDR2: MNHEY, SVGEGT.

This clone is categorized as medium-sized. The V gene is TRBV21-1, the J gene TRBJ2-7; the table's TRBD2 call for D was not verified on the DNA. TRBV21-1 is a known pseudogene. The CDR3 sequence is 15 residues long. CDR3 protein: CASSKTSGSSYEQYF. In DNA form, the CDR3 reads TGTGCCAGCAGCAAGACTAGCGGGAGCTCCTACGAGCAGTACTTC.

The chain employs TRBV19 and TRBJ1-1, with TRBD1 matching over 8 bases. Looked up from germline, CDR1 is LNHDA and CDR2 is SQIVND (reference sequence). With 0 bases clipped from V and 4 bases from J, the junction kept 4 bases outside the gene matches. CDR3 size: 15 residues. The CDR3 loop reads CASSIEEGQATEAFF. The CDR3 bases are TGTGCCAGTAGTATAGAGGAGGGACAGGCCACTGAAGCTTTCTTT.

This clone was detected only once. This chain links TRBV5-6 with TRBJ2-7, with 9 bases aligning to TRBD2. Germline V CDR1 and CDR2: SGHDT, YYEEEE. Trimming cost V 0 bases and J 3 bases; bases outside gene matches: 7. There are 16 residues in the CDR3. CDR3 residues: CASSLVSGTSFYEQYF. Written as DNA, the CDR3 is TGTGCCAGCAGCTTGGTCTCCGGGACTAGCTTCTACGAGCAGTACTTC.

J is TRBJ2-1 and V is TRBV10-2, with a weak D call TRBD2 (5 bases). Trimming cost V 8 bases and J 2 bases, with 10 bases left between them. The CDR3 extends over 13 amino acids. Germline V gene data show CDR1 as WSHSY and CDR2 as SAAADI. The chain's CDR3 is CASEEVTYNEQFF. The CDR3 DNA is TGCGCCAGCGAGGAGGTGACCTACAATGAGCAGTTCTTC.

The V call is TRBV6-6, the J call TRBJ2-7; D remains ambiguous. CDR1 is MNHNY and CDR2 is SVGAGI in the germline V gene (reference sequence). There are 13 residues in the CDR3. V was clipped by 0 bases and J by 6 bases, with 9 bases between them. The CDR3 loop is CASSYSLFREQYF. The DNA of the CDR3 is TGTGCCAGCAGTTACTCCTTGTTCCGCGAGCAGTACTTC.

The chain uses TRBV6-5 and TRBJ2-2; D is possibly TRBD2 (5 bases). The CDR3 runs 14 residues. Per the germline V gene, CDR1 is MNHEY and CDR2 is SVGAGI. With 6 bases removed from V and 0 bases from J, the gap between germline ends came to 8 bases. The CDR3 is CASRLVPNTGELFF. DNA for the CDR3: TGTGCCAGCAGACTAGTTCCGAACACCGGGGAGCTGTTTTTT.

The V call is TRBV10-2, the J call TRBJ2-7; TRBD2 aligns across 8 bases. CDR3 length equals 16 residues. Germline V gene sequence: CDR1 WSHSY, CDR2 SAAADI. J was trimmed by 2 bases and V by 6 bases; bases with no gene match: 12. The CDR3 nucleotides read TGCGCCAGCAGCCCGACGGGGATTAGCGGGGCCTACGAGCAGTACTTC. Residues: CASSPTGISGAYEQYF.

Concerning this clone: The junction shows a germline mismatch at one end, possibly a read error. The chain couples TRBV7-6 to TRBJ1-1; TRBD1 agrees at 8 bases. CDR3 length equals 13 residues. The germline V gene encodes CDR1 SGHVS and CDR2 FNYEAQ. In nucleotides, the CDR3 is TGTGCCAGCAGCATAGCCGACAGGGGTGAAGCTTTCTTT. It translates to CASSIADRGEAFF.

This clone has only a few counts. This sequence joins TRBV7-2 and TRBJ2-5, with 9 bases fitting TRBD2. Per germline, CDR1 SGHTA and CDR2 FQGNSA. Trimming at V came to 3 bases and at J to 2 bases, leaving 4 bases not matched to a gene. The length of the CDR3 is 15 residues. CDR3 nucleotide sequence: TGTGCCAGCAGCTTGCGGGGGGGGACGCAAGAGACCCAGTACTTC. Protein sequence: CASSLRGGTQETQYF. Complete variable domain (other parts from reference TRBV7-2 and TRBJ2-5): GAGVSQSPSNKVTEKGKDVELRCDPISGHTALYWYRQSLGQGLEFLIYFQGNSAPDKSGLPSDRFSAERTGGSVSTLTIQRTQQEDSAVYLCASSLRGGTQETQYFGPGTRLLVL.